One sample yielded the 22 T cell receptor beta chains listed below, sequenced in a study of cytotoxic CD8 clonotypes in ibrutinib-treated CLL (dated by TCRdb to the early 2020s). The sample's time point, from its label and the paper: 12 months on ibrutinib. Library preparation employed the immunoSEQ multiplex PCR assay. TCRdb holds this immuneACCESS table with in-frame rearrangements only. Some clones are missing; in checked studies, unresolved V genes explain under half, and the rest has no known cause. The sample contains fewer than 50,000 clones, approximately 70% of them found a single time. The ten largest clones take up roughly 14% of the sample. Sequences were derived from PBMCs, sampled after 12 months of ibrutinib treatment. These receptors originate from a human donor with chronic lymphocytic leukemia.

The chain couples TRBV19 to TRBJ2-1, with 7 bases that match TRBD2. J lost 2 bases, V lost 5 bases, and 9 bases had no gene match. Looked up from germline, CDR1 is LNHDA and CDR2 is SQIVND (reference sequence). The CDR3 runs 16 residues. For the CDR3, the DNA is TGTGCCAGTAGTTGGATGGCTAGCGGAGCCTACAATGAGCAGTTCTTC. This codes for CASSWMASGAYNEQFF.

This clone was picked up a small number of times. The chain couples TRBV5-6 to TRBJ1-1, with 9 bases lining up with TRBD1. Germline-derived CDR1 and CDR2 are SGHDT and YYEEEE. J was trimmed by 8 bases and V by 2 bases; bases with no gene match: 4. The CDR3 has 13 residues. The chain's CDR3 is CASSFGTGNEAFF. The CDR3 nucleotides are TGTGCCAGCAGCTTCGGGACAGGGAACGAAGCTTTCTTT.

The chain links TRBV7-2 to TRBJ2-7; D call uncertain. Germline assignment: CDR1 SGHTA and CDR2 FQGNSA. The CDR3 spans 14 residues. Trimming removed 5 bases at V and 4 bases at J, with 15 bases between. The CDR3 DNA reads TGTGCCAGCAGCCCTTACGGACCCCCTTACGAGCAGTACTTC. It is translated as CASSPYGPPYEQYF.

This clone was recorded a few times. The V and J genes are TRBV28 and TRBJ2-7; D possibly corresponds to TRBD2 (5 bases). The CDR3 covers 13 residues. The V end was cut by 1 base, the J end by 13 bases, with 17 bases between. The germline gives CDR1 MDHEN, CDR2 SYDVKM. The CDR3 region is CASSLYPYGITYF. CDR3 nucleotide sequence: TGTGCCAGCAGTTTATACCCGTACGGGATTACATACTTC. Full variable domain (outside the CDR3, taken from reference TRBV28 and TRBJ2-7): DVKVTQSSRYLVKRTGEKVFLECVQDMDHENMFWYRQDPGLGLRLIYFSYDVKMKEKGDIPEGYSVSREKKERFSLILESASTNQTSMYLCASSLYPYGITYFGPGTRLTVT.

The chain uses TRBV5-6 and TRBJ2-5; the match to TRBD2 covers 13 bases. CDR1 SGHDT and CDR2 YYEEEE come from the germline V gene. The CDR3 spans 16 residues. Unmatched junction bases numbered 4, after V lost 4 bases and J lost 1 base. The CDR3 bases are TGTGCCAGCAGCCTAGGGACTAGCGGGATCCAAGAGACCCAGTACTTC. This gives the protein CASSLGTSGIQETQYF.

This clone came up a few times. V and J are TRBV19 and TRBJ2-5; D perhaps matches TRBD2 (7 bases). V was cut by 6 bases and J by 2 bases, with 13 bases left in between. Germline lookup yields CDR1 LNHDA and CDR2 SQIVND (reference sequence). There are 14 residues in the CDR3. The CDR3 is CASRRGGSQETQYF. The DNA of the CDR3 is TGTGCCAGTAGAAGGGGGGGGTCTCAAGAGACCCAGTACTTC.

The chain has TRBV11-2 and TRBJ2-7, with D perhaps matching TRBD2 (6 bases). This CDR3 is built from 14 residues. Germline CDR1 SGHAT, CDR2 FQNNGV. Trimming cost V 0 bases and J 12 bases, with 18 bases left between them. The CDR3 DNA reads as TGTGCCAGCAGCTTAGAGGGGGGAGTGGGGATTGGGTACTTC. It translates to CASSLEGGVGIGYF.

The rearrangement joins TRBV18 to TRBJ2-5; D uncertain. The germline gives CDR1 KGHSH, CDR2 LQKENI. Trimming shortened V by 3 bases and J by 4 bases, and 9 bases separated the two germline ends. The CDR3 length is 13 residues. The CDR3 spells CASSPVGLETQYF. The CDR3, as DNA: TGTGCCAGCTCACCTGTGGGTCTAGAGACCCAGTACTTC.

This clone was counted a few times. This chain links TRBV27 with TRBJ2-7; TRBD2 matches at 10 bases. Germline trimming cut 5 bases from V and 4 bases from J; bases unmatched to any gene: 8. This CDR3 spans 15 amino acids. The germline CDR1 and CDR2 sequences are MNHEY and SMNVEV (reference sequence). CDR3 region: CASSVLAGGNYEQYF. The CDR3 DNA sequence: TGTGCCAGCAGTGTCTTAGCGGGAGGAAATTACGAGCAGTACTTC.

The gene calls are TRBV10-3 and TRBJ2-7; 11 bases align to TRBD2. The CDR3 covers 15 residues. V lost 4 bases and J lost 3; bases outside the gene matches: 5. From germline, CDR1 is ENHRY and CDR2 SYGVKD. CDR3 protein: CAISASTSGSYEQYF. In DNA form, the CDR3 reads TGTGCCATCAGTGCCTCTACTAGCGGGAGCTACGAGCAGTACTTC.

The chain combines TRBV30 with TRBJ2-3; tentatively, D is TRBD1 or TRBD2 (6 bases each). The CDR3 has 14 amino acids. The germline V and J ends were trimmed by 5 bases and 1 base, with 13 bases remaining between them. The germline V gene has CDR1 GTSNPN and CDR2 SVGIG (reference sequence). CDR3 residues: CAWPEGGGTDTQYF. The CDR3, as DNA: TGTGCCTGGCCTGAGGGGGGTGGCACAGATACGCAGTATTTT.

J is TRBJ2-1 and V is TRBV5-4; 14 bases map to TRBD2. Per germline, CDR1 SGHNT and CDR2 YYREEE (reference sequence). The CDR3 length is 17 residues. J gave up 1 base and V 3 bases, and 3 bases lay outside the gene matches. The CDR3 coding sequence is TGTGCCAGCAGCTCCGGACTAGCGGGAGGTTCCTACAATGAGCAGTTCTTC. Protein sequence: CASSSGLAGGSYNEQFF.

This clone was seen a handful of times. The chain links TRBV4-3 to TRBJ1-4; TRBD1 might be the D (6 bases). CDR3 length equals 18 residues. Trimming pared 1 base from V and 8 bases from J, leaving 23 bases between. Germline V gene sequence: CDR1 LGHNA, CDR2 YSLEER. The CDR3 protein is CASSQGGLQGPLQEKLFF. Written as DNA, the CDR3 is TGCGCCAGCAGCCAAGGGGGACTACAGGGTCCTCTACAAGAAAAACTGTTTTTT.

The V and J genes are TRBV18 and TRBJ1-5; D is unclear. Germline CDR1 KGHSH, CDR2 LQKENI. The ends were cut back, 0 bases at V and 7 bases at J, with 4 bases in the middle. CDR3 length: 12 amino acids. The CDR3 DNA follows: TGTGCCAGCTCACCACCCGGACAGCCCCAGCATTTT. This codes for CASSPPGQPQHF.

The chain links TRBV11-3 to TRBJ2-1, with 8 positions matching TRBD1. The CDR3 spans 14 residues. Trimming at V came to 5 bases and at J to 9 bases, leaving 9 bases not matched to a gene. Germline V gene data show CDR1 as SGHNT and CDR2 as YENEEA. The CDR3 is CASSPGQGAFEQFF. The CDR3, as DNA: TGTGCCAGCAGCCCAGGGCAGGGGGCGTTTGAGCAGTTCTTC.

The V gene is TRBV9, the J gene TRBJ2-1, with TRBD2 identical over 11 bases. The V gene's germline CDR1 is SGDLS and CDR2 YYNGEE. The V gene end was trimmed by 3 bases and the J gene end by 4 bases; junction bases not matched to a gene: 3. The CDR3 is 15 residues long. In DNA, the CDR3 is TGTGCCAGCAGCGGGACTAGCGGGTTGTACAATGAGCAGTTCTTC. Translated: CASSGTSGLYNEQFF.

The CDR3 is CASTIAGRRPDTQYF. The CDR3, as DNA: TGTGCCAGCACCATAGCGGGGAGACGGCCAGATACGCAGTATTTT. The V gene is TRBV21-1, the J gene TRBJ2-3; TRBD2 is the table's D call, not checked against the DNA. TRBV21-1 is marked as a pseudogene. The length of the CDR3 is 15 residues.

V gene TRBV15 combines with J gene TRBJ1-2; no clear D gene. This CDR3 spans 13 amino acids. V lost 0 bases to trimming and J lost 8 bases, with 10 bases between them. CDR1 and CDR2 (germline): LNHNV, YYDKDF (reference sequence). CDR3 in amino acids: CATSRDSPQGYTF. CDR3 bases: TGTGCCACCAGCAGAGATAGTCCCCAGGGCTACACCTTC.

This chain links TRBV19 with TRBJ1-5; D remains ambiguous. The CDR3 runs to 14 residues. Germline V lookup: CDR1 LNHDA, CDR2 SQIVND (reference sequence). V was clipped by 3 bases and J by 4 bases, with 10 bases between them. CDR3 DNA: TGTGCCAGTAGTATTAGCGGGGAAAATCAGCCCCAGCATTTT. Amino acids: CASSISGENQPQHF. Complete variable domain (other parts from reference TRBV19 and TRBJ1-5): DGGITQSPKYLFRKEGQNVTLSCEQNLNHDAMYWYRQDPGQGLRLIYYSQIVNDFQKGDIAEGYSVSREKKESFPLTVTSAQKNPTAFYLCASSISGENQPQHFGDGTRLSIL.

The chain has TRBV7-2 and TRBJ1-2; D remains ambiguous. Germline-derived CDR1 and CDR2 are SGHTA and FQGNSA. The CDR3 has 13 residues. Trimming removed 5 bases at V and 7 bases at J, with 14 bases between. The DNA for the CDR3 is TGTGCCAGCAGCCCCACGTCAGATCGTGGCTACACCTTC. It encodes CASSPTSDRGYTF.

This clone was counted between two and nine times. The rearrangement uses TRBV5-4 and TRBJ2-5; D may be TRBD2 (5 bases). Germline V gene sequence: CDR1 SGHNT, CDR2 YYREEE (reference sequence). The V end lost 0 bases, the J end lost 5 bases, and 17 bases lay between the germline ends. CDR3 length: 16 amino acids. CDR3 sequence reads: CASSLARGWRRETQYF. DNA of the CDR3: TGTGCCAGCAGCTTGGCCCGGGGATGGAGGAGGGAGACCCAGTACTTC.

The rearrangement joins TRBV4-1 to TRBJ2-1; TRBD1 aligns across 11 bases. In germline, CDR1 is MGHRA, CDR2 YSYEKL. The V and J ends lost 3 bases and 4 bases, in that order; junction bases with no gene match: 2. The CDR3 consists of 15 residues. The CDR3 sequence: CASSQGQGVYNEQFF. In nucleotides, the CDR3 is TGCGCCAGCAGCCAGGGACAGGGGGTTTACAATGAGCAGTTCTTC.